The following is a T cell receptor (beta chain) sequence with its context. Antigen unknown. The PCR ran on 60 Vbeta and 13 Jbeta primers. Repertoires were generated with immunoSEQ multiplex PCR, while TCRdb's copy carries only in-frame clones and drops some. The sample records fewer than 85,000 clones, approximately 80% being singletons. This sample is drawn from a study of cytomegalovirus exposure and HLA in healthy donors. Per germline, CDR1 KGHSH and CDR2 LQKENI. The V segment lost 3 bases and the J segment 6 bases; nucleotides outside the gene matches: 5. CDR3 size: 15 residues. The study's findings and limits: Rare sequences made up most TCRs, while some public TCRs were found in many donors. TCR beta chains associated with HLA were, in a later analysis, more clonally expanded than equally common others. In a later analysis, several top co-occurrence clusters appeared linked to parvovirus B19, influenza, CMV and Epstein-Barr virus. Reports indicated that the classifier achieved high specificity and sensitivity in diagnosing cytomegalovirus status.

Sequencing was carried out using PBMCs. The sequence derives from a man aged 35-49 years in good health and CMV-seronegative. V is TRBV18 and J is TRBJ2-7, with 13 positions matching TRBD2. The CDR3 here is CASSPLLAGGPEQYF. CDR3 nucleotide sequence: TGTGCCAGCTCACCCTTACTAGCGGGGGGGCCCGAGCAGTACTTC.